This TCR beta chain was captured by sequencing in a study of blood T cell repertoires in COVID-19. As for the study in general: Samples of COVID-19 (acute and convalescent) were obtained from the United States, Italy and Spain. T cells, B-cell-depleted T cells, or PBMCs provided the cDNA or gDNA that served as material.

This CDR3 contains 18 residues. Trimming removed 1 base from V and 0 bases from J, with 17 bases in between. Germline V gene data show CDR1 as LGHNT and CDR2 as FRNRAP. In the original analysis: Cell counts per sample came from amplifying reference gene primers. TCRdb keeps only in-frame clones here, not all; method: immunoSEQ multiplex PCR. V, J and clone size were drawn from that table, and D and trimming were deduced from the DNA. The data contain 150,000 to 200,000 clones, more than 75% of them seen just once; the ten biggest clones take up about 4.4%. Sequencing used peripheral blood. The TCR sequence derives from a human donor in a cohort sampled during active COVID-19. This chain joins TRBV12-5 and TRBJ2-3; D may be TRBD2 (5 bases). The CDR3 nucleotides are TGTGCTAGTGGTTTGGCCGGTAAGGACTCGCCTAGCACAGATACGCAGTATTTT. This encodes CASGLAGKDSPSTDTQYF.